The present T cell receptor (beta chain) was sequenced within a study of early T cells in non-severe SARS-CoV-2 infection. On the study more broadly: The chains were unpaired, and the sequenced material was bulk RNA from unsorted whole blood. Study-wide results and limits: VDJdb matching favored anti-spike CD8 responses, missing private and CD4 specificities.

This CDR3 is 13 amino acids long. Between the trimmed V and J ends, which lost 5 bases and 4 bases, there was a span of 8 bases. CDR1 KGHSH and CDR2 LQKENI come from the germline V gene. This clonotype was observed many times. Its specificity is not known. Unique molecular identifiers (one per individual cDNA molecule) were attached. TCRdb reprocessed the 5' RACE reads with MiXCR, giving one entry per CDR3 protein. The repertoire consists of some 20,000 distinct CDR3 sequences, with more than 5% occurring once and the leading ten covering over 6.5%. This TCR came from an adult who was a healthcare worker with PCR-confirmed SARS-CoV-2 infection or an uninfected control (not recorded which). The sequenced sample consisted of whole blood. The chain employs TRBV18 and TRBJ1-4, with D unclear. CDR3 DNA: TGTGCCAGCTCAGACCGGATTAATGAAAAACTGTTTTTT. Translating gives CASSDRINEKLFF.